This T cell receptor (beta chain) was found in a study of cytomegalovirus exposure and HLA in healthy donors. Study summary: Among the 398 genotyped donors, 81% were placed in the Caucasian-associated ancestry cluster.

This clone was counted once. Its antigen is not known. With 60 Vbeta and 13 Jbeta primers, the PCR was carried out. TCRdb's copy holds only in-frame clones and misses some; the assay was immunoSEQ multiplex PCR. The data hold more than 200,000 clones, with about three quarters observed a single time. Per germline, CDR1 SGDLS and CDR2 YYNGEE. This CDR3 comprises 16 residues. The ends lost 0 bases at V and 6 bases at J; junction bases unmatched: 5. Study-wide results and limits: Another analysis was done later, and it associated around 16,000 TCR beta sequences with HLA alleles at 0.05 false discovery rate. It was in a later analysis that TCR association rates were seen to vary by HLA locus, highest for DRB1 and lowest for HLA-C. The study labeled fewer than 200 TCR beta chains cytomegalovirus-associated.

The TCR comes from a man aged 35-49 years in good health and CMV-seronegative. V usage is TRBV9 and J usage is TRBJ2-1; 11 nucleotides line up with TRBD1. The sample consisted of PBMCs. CDR3 coding DNA: TGTGCCAGCAGCGTAGCTCGGGGACAGGGGGGCAATGAGCAGTTCTTC. It translates to CASSVARGQGGNEQFF. The full variable domain, with the rest looked up from reference TRBV9 and TRBJ2-1, is DSGVTQTPKHLITATGQRVTLRCSPRSGDLSVYWYQQSLDQGLQFLIQYYNGEERAKGNILERFSAQQFPDLHSELNLSSLELGDSALYFCASSVARGQGGNEQFFGPGTRLTVL.